This TCR beta chain was sequenced during a study of shared clonotypes between healthy human individuals. Turning to the study itself: The study used three CD4 naive, three CD4 memory, two CD8 naive and one CD8 memory plate per donor.

The assay used deep level. The data were produced by immunoSEQ multiplex PCR, yet TCRdb's version contains in-frame clones alone and is incomplete. The sample lists 950,000 to 1,100,000 clones, about 75% occurring once. Study-wide results and limits: Generally, naive subsets (rather than memory subsets) showed larger estimated richness. Clonotypes which were not shared had lower generation probabilities than clonotypes that all four donors shared.

The length of the CDR3 is 15 residues. Germline V gene data show CDR1 as LNHDA and CDR2 as SQIVND (reference sequence). The V gene end was trimmed by 10 bases and the J gene end by 1 base; junction bases not matched to a gene: 9. Comments on this clone: No antigen is known for it.

What was sequenced was memory CD4+ T cells sorted from blood. This sample's subset: CD45RA-negative fraction. This sequence joins TRBV19 and TRBJ1-5; the match to TRBD1 covers 8 bases. This receptor was identified in a man younger than 30 in good health. This CDR3 reads CATLGQGASNQPQHF. The CDR3 DNA reads TGTGCCACCCTAGGTCAGGGGGCGAGCAATCAGCCCCAGCATTTT. Variable domain in full (rest from reference TRBV19 and TRBJ1-5): DGGITQSPKYLFRKEGQNVTLSCEQNLNHDAMYWYRQDPGQGLRLIYYSQIVNDFQKGDIAEGYSVSREKKESFPLTVTSAQKNPTAFYLCATLGQGASNQPQHFGDGTRLSIL.